The 23 T cell receptor beta chains below come from one sample, sequenced in a study of T cells expressing NK-cell markers. TCRdb reprocessed the 5' RACE reads and keeps a single row for each CDR3 protein, giving no DNA. Found here are about 260,000 distinct CDR3 sequences; the top ten clones hold about 0.4%. The source material was blood T cells: a sorted CD56 or NKG2C T cell subset, CD4+ or CD8+ T cells, or bulk PBMC T cells (not recorded which). All receptors come from a man younger than 30 in good health.

The rearrangement uses TRBV20-1 and TRBJ2-3; TCRdb selects TRBD2, and the lack of DNA leaves this call unchecked. Germline lookup yields CDR1 DFQATT and CDR2 SNEGSKA (reference sequence). The CDR3 totals 16 residues. CDR3 protein: CSARLAGGPLADTQYF.

This sequence joins TRBV24-1 and TRBJ2-3; there is no DNA to check the TCRdb D call of TRBD2. Per the germline V gene, CDR1 is KGHDR and CDR2 is SFDVKD. The CDR3 is 12 amino acids. CDR3 sequence: CSVAGAADTQYF.

The chain joins TRBV15 to TRBJ2-1; no DNA is available, so the TRBD2 call from TCRdb remains unchecked. Germline-derived CDR1 and CDR2 are LNHNV and YYDKDF (reference sequence). The CDR3 sequence is 14 residues long. The CDR3 sequence is CATPRDWTLNEQFF.

This chain uses TRBV20-1 with TRBJ1-1; TCRdb proposes TRBD1, but this gene call is untestable without DNA. Germline V gives CDR1 DFQATT, CDR2 SNEGSKA (reference sequence). The CDR3 runs 13 residues. The CDR3: CSAKDGRNTEAFF.

V gene TRBV3-1 combines with J gene TRBJ2-7; the TCRdb D gene call, TRBD2, has no DNA to confirm it. From germline, CDR1 is LGHDT and CDR2 YNNKEL (reference sequence). The CDR3 contains 16 residues. The CDR3 region is CASSLWQSGRGDEQYF.

The chain links TRBV7-6 to TRBJ1-3; absent DNA, TCRdb's TRBD1 call cannot be checked. The CDR3 sequence is 17 residues long. Per germline, CDR1 SGHVS and CDR2 FNYEAQ. The CDR3 loop is CASSLDGSGARGNTIYF.

J is TRBJ1-5 and V is TRBV10-3; the D call of TRBD1 rests on TCRdb alone, since no DNA is present to check it. Germline V CDR1 and CDR2: ENHRY, SYGVKD. The CDR3 sequence is 13 residues long. The CDR3 region is CAISPTGNQPQHF.

This chain links TRBV11-2 with TRBJ2-7; TCRdb names TRBD2, which stays unverified in the absence of DNA. Germline V gene lookup returns CDR1 SGHAT and CDR2 FQNNGV. The CDR3 totals 16 residues. The CDR3: CASSSTGTSGSREQYF. Using reference TRBV11-2 and TRBJ2-7 for the parts outside the CDR3, the full variable domain is EAGVAQSPRYKIIEKRQSVAFWCNPISGHATLYWYQQILGQGPKLLIQFQNNGVVDDSQLPKDRFSAERLKGVDSTLKIQPAKLEDSAVYLCASSSTGTSGSREQYFGPGTRLTVT.

The rearrangement joins TRBV7-2 to TRBJ2-1; TCRdb returns TRBD1, unconfirmable since there is no DNA. Germline CDR1 reads SGHTA; CDR2 reads FQGNSA. The CDR3 sequence is 14 residues long. This CDR3 is CASSPSQGRNEQFF.

The chain links TRBV29-1 to TRBJ1-5; TCRdb reports TRBD1, a call that lacks DNA to check it against. The CDR3 contains 14 residues. CDR1 is SQVTM and CDR2 is ANQGSEA in the germline V gene. The CDR3 loop is CSVKTGNDNQPQHF.

This chain joins TRBV5-1 and TRBJ1-2; the TCRdb call, TRBD1, lacks DNA for checking. Looked up from germline, CDR1 is SGHRS and CDR2 is YFSETQ. The CDR3 contains 14 residues. The CDR3 here is CASSTQGSNYGYTF.

The V and J genes are TRBV25-1 and TRBJ2-1. CDR3 length: 15 amino acids. The germline V gene encodes CDR1 MGHDK and CDR2 SYGVNS. The CDR3 protein is CASVKAGASYNEQFF.

The V call is TRBV24-1, the J call TRBJ2-5; TCRdb reports TRBD1, a call that lacks DNA to check it against. Germline lookup yields CDR1 KGHDR and CDR2 SFDVKD. This CDR3 spans 14 amino acids. CDR3 residues: CATSDLGEPETQYF.

The chain links TRBV6-5 to TRBJ2-5. This CDR3 region has 14 residues. CDR1 is MNHEY and CDR2 is SVGAGI in the germline V gene. CDR3 protein: CASSYSYNRETQYF.

This chain joins TRBV3-1 and TRBJ2-1; TCRdb designates TRBD2, a call that cannot be tested without DNA. The CDR3 extends over 16 amino acids. CDR1 and CDR2 from the germline V gene are LGHDT and YNNKEL (reference sequence). The CDR3 sequence is CASSPRLAGGYNEQFF.

The chain joins TRBV21-1 to TRBJ2-5; the TCRdb D gene call, TRBD2, has no DNA to confirm it. TRBV21-1 is described as a pseudogene. The CDR3 is 12 residues long. CDR3 protein: CASWGVLETQYF.

CDR3 loop: CASSLGGGEVNEQFF. The chain recombines TRBV5-1 with TRBJ2-1; TCRdb's D call of TRBD2 is untestable without DNA. This CDR3 comprises 15 residues. Germline V gives CDR1 SGHRS, CDR2 YFSETQ.

V gene TRBV12-3 or TRBV12-4 combines with J gene TRBJ2-1; the TCRdb D gene call, TRBD2, has no DNA to confirm it. This CDR3 spans 15 amino acids. CDR3 loop: CASSLRAGERNEQFF.

This sequence joins TRBV11-1 and TRBJ2-1; TCRdb's D gene call, TRBD1, goes unchecked for lack of DNA. This CDR3 region has 13 residues. Germline-derived CDR1 and CDR2 are SGHAT and FQDESV (reference sequence). CDR3 region: CASSPTPGNEQFF.

This chain connects TRBV29-1 to TRBJ1-1. The germline V gene encodes CDR1 SQVTM and CDR2 ANQGSEA. The CDR3 totals 18 residues. This CDR3 reads CTISSHKGRISPNTEAFF.

This rearrangement joins TRBV5-1 to TRBJ2-7; the TCRdb call, TRBD2, lacks DNA for checking. Germline V gives CDR1 SGHRS, CDR2 YFSETQ. CDR3 size: 15 residues. This CDR3 is CASSPRDGGGYEQYF.

The chain links TRBV7-3 to TRBJ2-3; TCRdb proposes TRBD2, but this gene call is untestable without DNA. The CDR3 covers 15 residues. Looked up from germline, CDR1 is SGHTA and CDR2 is FQGTGA. CDR3 residues: CASSLYLHYTDTQYF.

The chain links TRBV9 to TRBJ2-1. CDR3 length: 12 amino acids. CDR1 is SGDLS and CDR2 is YYNGEE in the germline V gene. The CDR3 region is CASSSQAWEQFF.